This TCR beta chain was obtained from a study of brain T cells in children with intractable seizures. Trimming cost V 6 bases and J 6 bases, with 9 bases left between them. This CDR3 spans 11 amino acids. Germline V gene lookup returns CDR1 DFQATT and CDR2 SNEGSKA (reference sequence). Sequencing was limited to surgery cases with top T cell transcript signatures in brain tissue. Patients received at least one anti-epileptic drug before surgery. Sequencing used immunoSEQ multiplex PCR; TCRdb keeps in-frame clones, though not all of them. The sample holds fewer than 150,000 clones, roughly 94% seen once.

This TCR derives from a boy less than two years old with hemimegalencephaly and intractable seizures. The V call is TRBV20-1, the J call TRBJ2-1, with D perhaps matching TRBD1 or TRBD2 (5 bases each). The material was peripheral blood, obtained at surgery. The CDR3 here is CSAGRINEQFF. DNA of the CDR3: TGCAGTGCGGGACGAATCAATGAGCAGTTCTTC.